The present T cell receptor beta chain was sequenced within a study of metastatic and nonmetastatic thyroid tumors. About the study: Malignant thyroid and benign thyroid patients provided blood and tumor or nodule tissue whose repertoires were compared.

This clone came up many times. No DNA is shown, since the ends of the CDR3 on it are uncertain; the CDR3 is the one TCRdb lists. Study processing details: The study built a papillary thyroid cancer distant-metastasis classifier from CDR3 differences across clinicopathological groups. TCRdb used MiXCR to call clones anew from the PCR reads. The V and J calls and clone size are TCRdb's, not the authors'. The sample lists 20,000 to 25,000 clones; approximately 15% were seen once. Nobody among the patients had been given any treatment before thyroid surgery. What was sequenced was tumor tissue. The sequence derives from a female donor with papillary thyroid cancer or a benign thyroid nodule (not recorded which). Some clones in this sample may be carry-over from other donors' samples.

This CDR3 is CASSSSGLSTEAFF. V and J are TRBV2 and TRBJ1-1. CDR1 and CDR2 from the germline V gene are SNHLY and FYNNEI. The CDR3 is 14 amino acids in total, end residues counted.